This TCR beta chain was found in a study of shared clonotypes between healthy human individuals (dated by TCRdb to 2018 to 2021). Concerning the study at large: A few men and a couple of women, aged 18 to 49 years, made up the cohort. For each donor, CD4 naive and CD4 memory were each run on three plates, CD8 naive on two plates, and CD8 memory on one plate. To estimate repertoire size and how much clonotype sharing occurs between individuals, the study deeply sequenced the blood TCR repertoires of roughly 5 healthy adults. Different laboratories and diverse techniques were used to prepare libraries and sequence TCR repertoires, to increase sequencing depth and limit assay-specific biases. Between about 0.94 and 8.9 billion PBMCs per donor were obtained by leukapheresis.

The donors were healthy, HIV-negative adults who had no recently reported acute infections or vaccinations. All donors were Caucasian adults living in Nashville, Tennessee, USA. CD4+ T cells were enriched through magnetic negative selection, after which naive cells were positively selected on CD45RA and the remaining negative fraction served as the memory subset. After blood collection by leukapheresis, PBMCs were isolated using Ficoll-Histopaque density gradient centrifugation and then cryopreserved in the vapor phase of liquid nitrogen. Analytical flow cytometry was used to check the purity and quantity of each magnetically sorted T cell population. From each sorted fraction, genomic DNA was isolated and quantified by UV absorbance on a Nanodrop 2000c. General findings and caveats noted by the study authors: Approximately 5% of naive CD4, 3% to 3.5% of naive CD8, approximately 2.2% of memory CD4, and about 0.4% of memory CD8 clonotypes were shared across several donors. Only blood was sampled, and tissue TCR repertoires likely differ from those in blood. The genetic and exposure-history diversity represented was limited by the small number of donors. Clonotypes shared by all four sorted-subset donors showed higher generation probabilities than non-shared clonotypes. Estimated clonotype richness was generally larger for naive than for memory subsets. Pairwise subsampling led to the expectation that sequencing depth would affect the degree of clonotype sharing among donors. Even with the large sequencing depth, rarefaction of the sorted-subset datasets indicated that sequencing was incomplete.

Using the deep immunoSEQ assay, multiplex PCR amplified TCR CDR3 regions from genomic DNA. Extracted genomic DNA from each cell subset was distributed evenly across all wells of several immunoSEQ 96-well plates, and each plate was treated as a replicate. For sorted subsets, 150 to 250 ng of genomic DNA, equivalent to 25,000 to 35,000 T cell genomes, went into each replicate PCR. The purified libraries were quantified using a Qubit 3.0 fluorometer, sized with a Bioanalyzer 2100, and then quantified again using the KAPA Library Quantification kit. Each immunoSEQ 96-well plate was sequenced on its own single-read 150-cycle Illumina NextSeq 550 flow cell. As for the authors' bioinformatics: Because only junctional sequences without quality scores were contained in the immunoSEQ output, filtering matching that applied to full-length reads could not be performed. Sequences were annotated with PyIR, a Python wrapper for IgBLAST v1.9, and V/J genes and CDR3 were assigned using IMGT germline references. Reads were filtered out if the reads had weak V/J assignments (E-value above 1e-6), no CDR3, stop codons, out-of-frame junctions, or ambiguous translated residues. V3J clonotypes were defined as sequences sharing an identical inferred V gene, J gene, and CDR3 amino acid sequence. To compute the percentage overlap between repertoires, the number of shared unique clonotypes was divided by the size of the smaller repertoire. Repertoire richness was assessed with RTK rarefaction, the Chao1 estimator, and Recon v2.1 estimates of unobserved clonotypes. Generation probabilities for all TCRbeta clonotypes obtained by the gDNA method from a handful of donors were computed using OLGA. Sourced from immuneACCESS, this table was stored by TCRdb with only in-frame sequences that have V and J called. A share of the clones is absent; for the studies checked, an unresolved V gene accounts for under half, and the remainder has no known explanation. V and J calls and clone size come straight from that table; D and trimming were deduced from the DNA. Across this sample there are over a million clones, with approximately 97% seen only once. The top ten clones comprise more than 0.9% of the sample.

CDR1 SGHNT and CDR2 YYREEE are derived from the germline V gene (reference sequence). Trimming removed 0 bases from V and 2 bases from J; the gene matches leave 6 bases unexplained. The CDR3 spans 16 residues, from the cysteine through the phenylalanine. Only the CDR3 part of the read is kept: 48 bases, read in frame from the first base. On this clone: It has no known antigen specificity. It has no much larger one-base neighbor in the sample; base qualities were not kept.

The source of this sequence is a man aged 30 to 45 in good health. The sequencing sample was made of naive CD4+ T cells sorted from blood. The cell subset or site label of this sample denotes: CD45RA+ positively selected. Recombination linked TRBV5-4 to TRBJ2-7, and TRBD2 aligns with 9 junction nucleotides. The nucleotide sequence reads TGTGCCAGCAGCTTGGGGGGTAGCGGGAGCGCCTACGAGCAGTACTTC. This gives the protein CASSLGGSGSAYEQYF.